This T cell receptor (beta chain) was recovered during a study of PD-1 blockade in classical Hodgkin lymphoma (dated by TCRdb to the early 2020s). For the wider study: Nivolumab dosing was 3 mg/kg intravenously every 2 weeks, continuing until either disease progression or unacceptable toxicity. To define a peripheral blood immune signature of response to PD-1 blockade in classical Hodgkin lymphoma, the study combined TCR beta sequencing with CyTOF.

This clone was counted at least ten times. The antigen it recognizes is unknown. Per-base qualities were not stored, and no clone one base away is much larger. The time point label on this specimen signifies: cycle 4 day 1 (C4D1), after five to seven weeks of nivolumab. Relapse after autologous stem cell transplantation had occurred in all trial patients, and cohorts A, B and C were distinguished by prior brentuximab vedotin exposure. The trial cohort included 50 to 70 patients with relapsed/refractory classical Hodgkin lymphoma, and each patient had a best overall response of complete response, partial response or progressive disease. In the multi-cohort phase II CheckMate 205 trial, trial patients received single-agent nivolumab. An independent review committee assessed best overall response using the 2007 International Working Group response criteria. Trial PBMCs were collected just before the start of nivolumab (C1D1) and during therapy at cycle 2 day 1 and cycle 4 day 1. After peripheral blood was drawn into 8 mL Vacutainer Cell Preparation Tubes, PBMCs were isolated by centrifugation and then cryopreserved.

The Qiagen DNeasy kit was used to extract genomic DNA both from unsorted PBMCs and from the negatively selected CD4+ and CD8+ fractions. Amplification of TCR beta CDR3 regions was done by immunoSEQ multiplex PCR with primers that anneal to V and J segments. A synthetic immune receptor repertoire was used to minimize amplification bias, and any remaining bias was removed computationally after sequencing. Per the authors' processing: Custom Python scripts were used to quantify repertoire diversity as the Shannon entropy index. Unsorted, CD4+ and CD8+ repertoires were analyzed separately, except in combined analyses where CD4+ and CD8+ sequences were merged in silico. Clonal expansion was defined as a frequency increase of at least 2-fold after treatment compared with C1D1, and clones undetected at baseline were assigned a pseudocount of 0.5. Singleton clones were defined as clones with 0 or 1 copy at C1D1, and non-singleton clones were defined as clones with 2 or more copies. By matching protein sequences in sorted samples from the same patient, clones expanded in unsorted samples were annotated as CD4+, CD8+ or unknown. Wilcoxon tests were applied to paired samples to test diversity changes from C1D1 to C4D1. TCRdb stores this immuneACCESS table with in-frame sequences only. Part of the clones is absent; in the studies checked, under half of the shortfall reflects unresolved V genes, and no reason is known for the rest. Clone size and the V and J calls come from that table; the DNA yielded D and trimming. A total of just under 40,000 clones appear in this sample, around 80% of them only once. Roughly 9.8% of the sample is taken by the ten largest.

General findings and caveats noted by the study authors: Trial patients with a complete response had baseline diversity similar to that of newly diagnosed patients, while partial responders and progressors had significantly lower diversity. Newly diagnosed patients were reported to have lower baseline TCR diversity than healthy donors, and relapsed/refractory patients were reported to have lower baseline TCR diversity still. Lower diversity was seen in patients whose nivolumab began less than 1 year after ASCT, and these patients were left out of later analyses so that immune reconstitution would not confound the results. Only a single clinical trial cohort was studied, and what caused the repertoire differences, possibly disease activity or prior therapy, remained undefined. A significant rise by C4D1 was seen in CD4+ but not CD8+ TCR diversity (p=0.0027 vs p=0.16), with the rise being most apparent in complete responders (p=0.02).

The receptor comes from a human donor with classical Hodgkin lymphoma. The sample in question was peripheral blood mononuclear cells (PBMCs), obtained before the fourth cycle of nivolumab.

The nucleotides are TGCGCCAGCAGCCTTGGACTAGCGAGGACCGGGGAGCTGTTTTTT. Its protein product is CASSLGLARTGELFF. In this chain, TRBV4-3 is recombined with TRBJ2-2, and 9 bases in between align with TRBD2. Unmatched junction bases come to 5, with V trimmed by 4 bases and J by 5 bases. The CDR3 measures 15 amino acids from cysteine to phenylalanine. The only DNA kept is the CDR3, 45 bases in frame from the first base. CDR1 and CDR2, per the germline V gene, are LGHNA and YSLEER.